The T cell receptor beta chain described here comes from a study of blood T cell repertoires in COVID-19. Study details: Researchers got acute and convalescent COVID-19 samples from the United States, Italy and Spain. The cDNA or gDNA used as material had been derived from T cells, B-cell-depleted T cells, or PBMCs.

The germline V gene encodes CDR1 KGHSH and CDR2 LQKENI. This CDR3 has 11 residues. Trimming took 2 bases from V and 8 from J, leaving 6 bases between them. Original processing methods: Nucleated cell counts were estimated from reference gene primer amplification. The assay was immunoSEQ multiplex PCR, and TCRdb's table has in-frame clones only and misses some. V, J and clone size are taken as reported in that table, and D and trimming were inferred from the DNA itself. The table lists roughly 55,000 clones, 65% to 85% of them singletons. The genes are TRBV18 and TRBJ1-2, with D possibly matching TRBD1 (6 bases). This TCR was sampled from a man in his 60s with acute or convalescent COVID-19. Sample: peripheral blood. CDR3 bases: TGTGCCAGCTCACCAGACAGGGGCTACACCTTC. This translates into CASSPDRGYTF.